A single sample gave rise to the 30 T cell receptor beta chains below, sequenced in a study of T cells after yellow fever vaccination. A single record per CDR3 protein comes from TCRdb applying MiXCR to the 5' RACE reads. This repertoire shows 550,000 or so distinct CDR3 sequences, roughly 19% found once; its top ten account for about 13%. The sequencing here drew on PBMCs, taken 15 days after the yellow fever booster vaccination. The source is a man younger than 40 who received the YFV17D yellow fever vaccine.

The gene calls are TRBV5-1 and TRBJ2-3, with TRBD2 matching 9 bases. The CDR3 has 14 residues. The ends lost 6 bases at V and 5 bases at J; junction bases unmatched: 7. Germline V gene sequence: CDR1 SGHRS, CDR2 YFSETQ. CDR3 coding DNA: TGCGCCAGCAACAGCGGGAGGCCCGTAGATACGCAGTATTTT. The encoded protein is CASNSGRPVDTQYF.

The chain links TRBV5-1 to TRBJ2-1, with 10 bases matching TRBD2. CDR1 SGHRS and CDR2 YFSETQ come from the germline V gene. After removal of 4 bases from V and 6 bases from J, the junction contained 16 bases not matched to a gene. The CDR3 spans 18 residues. DNA of the CDR3: TGCGCCAGCAGCCCGGTGGGGACTAGCGCCGGAGGGCGCAATGAGCAGTTCTTC. This gives the protein CASSPVGTSAGGRNEQFF.

The chain employs TRBV7-6 and TRBJ2-3; 7 nucleotides match TRBD1. CDR3 length: 18 amino acids. The germline V gene has CDR1 SGHVS and CDR2 FNYEAQ. The ends lost 4 bases at V and 4 bases at J; junction bases unmatched: 17. As DNA, the CDR3 is TGTGCCAGCAGCTCCAACATTTTGACAGGGTATTTCGCAGATACGCAGTATTTT. Its protein product is CASSSNILTGYFADTQYF. The whole variable domain, filled in from reference TRBV7-6 and TRBJ2-3, reads GAGVSQSPRYKVTKRGQDVALRCDPISGHVSLYWYRQALGQGPEFLTYFNYEAQQDKSGLPNDRFSAERPEGSISTLTIQRTEQRDSAMYRCASSSNILTGYFADTQYFGPGTRLTVL.

This chain uses TRBV3-1 with TRBJ2-3, with 9 bases matching TRBD1. CDR3 length: 18 amino acids. The J segment lost 3 bases and the V segment lost 0 bases, leaving 10 bases of the junction unmatched. CDR1 is LGHDT, CDR2 YNNKEL, per germline (reference sequence). This CDR3 reads CASSQEGFGTGSTDTQYF. The CDR3 bases are TGTGCCAGCAGCCAAGAAGGTTTCGGGACAGGGTCAACAGATACGCAGTATTTT.

This clonotype showed up just a few times. This chain joins TRBV9 and TRBJ2-3; 13 positions match TRBD2. CDR1 SGDLS and CDR2 YYNGEE come from the germline V gene. The trim removed 0 bases at V and 5 bases at J, leaving 0 bases unmatched. There are 15 residues in the CDR3. For the CDR3, the DNA is TGTGCCAGCAGCGTAGGGACTAGCGGGAGAGATACGCAGTATTTT. It encodes CASSVGTSGRDTQYF.

The chain is built from TRBV29-1 and TRBJ2-5, with D possibly TRBD2 on 5 matching bases. The germline V gene has CDR1 SQVTM and CDR2 ANQGSEA. The CDR3 extends over 15 amino acids. Deletions cut 6 bases from V and 1 base from J, with 18 bases between. The CDR3 protein is CSVPPGMGLQETQYF. The CDR3 region has the DNA TGCAGCGTGCCCCCGGGAATGGGCCTCCAAGAGACCCAGTACTTC. Full variable domain (rest looked up from reference TRBV29-1 and TRBJ2-5): SAVISQKPSRDICQRGTSLTIQCQVDSQVTMMFWYRQQPGQSLTLIATANQGSEATYESGFVIDKFPISRPNLTFSTLTVSNMSPEDSSIYLCSVPPGMGLQETQYFGPGTRLLVL.

At least ten counts were recorded for this clonotype. This chain joins TRBV7-2 and TRBJ2-1; D not resolved. The germline V and J ends were trimmed by 1 base and 8 bases, with 12 bases remaining between them. The length of the CDR3 is 14 residues. Germline V gives CDR1 SGHTA, CDR2 FQGNSA. This chain's CDR3 is CASSLVINHDEQFF. The CDR3 region has the DNA TGTGCCAGCAGCTTAGTGATAAATCACGATGAGCAGTTCTTC. The full variable domain, rest sourced from reference TRBV7-2 and TRBJ2-1, is GAGVSQSPSNKVTEKGKDVELRCDPISGHTALYWYRQSLGQGLEFLIYFQGNSAPDKSGLPSDRFSAERTGGSVSTLTIQRTQQEDSAVYLCASSLVINHDEQFFGPGTRLTVL.

The genes are TRBV7-9 and TRBJ2-1; D is possibly TRBD1 (6 bases). This CDR3 has 12 residues. CDR1 and CDR2 from the germline V gene are SEHNR and FQNEAQ (reference sequence). V was clipped by 8 bases and J by 8 bases, with 13 bases between them. CDR3 nucleotides: TGTGCCAGCCCCTTAGAGGGGGATGAGCAGTTCTTC. The encoded protein is CASPLEGDEQFF.

The chain is built from TRBV2 and TRBJ1-6, with 12 bases fitting TRBD1. This CDR3 is 15 amino acids long. V lost 4 bases to trimming and J lost 9 bases; unmatched junction nucleotides: 4. CDR1 and CDR2 (germline): SNHLY, FYNNEI. The chain's CDR3 is CASSGGQGAFSPLHF. The CDR3 DNA is TGTGCCAGCAGTGGGGGACAGGGGGCCTTTTCACCCCTCCACTTT.

The chain combines TRBV13 with TRBJ2-1; either TRBD1 or TRBD2 may supply D (5 bases each). From germline, CDR1 is PRHDT and CDR2 FYEKMQ (reference sequence). Trimming pared 5 bases from V and 7 bases from J, leaving 12 bases between. This CDR3 is built from 13 residues. The CDR3 reads CASSAGTLNEQFF. The CDR3 bases are TGTGCCAGCAGCGCCGGGACCTTAAATGAGCAGTTCTTC.

The table lists this clonotype with a few counts. The rearrangement uses TRBV9 and TRBJ1-1, with D hard to call. Trimming removed 0 bases from V and 0 bases from J, with 9 bases in between. This CDR3 spans 15 amino acids. Germline V gene sequence: CDR1 SGDLS, CDR2 YYNGEE. The CDR3 coding sequence is TGTGCCAGCAGCGTAGCACCCCTTTTGAACACTGAAGCTTTCTTT. It translates to CASSVAPLLNTEAFF.

This rearrangement joins TRBV2 to TRBJ2-3; tentative D call: TRBD1 (5 bases). V lost 5 bases and J 1 base, leaving 13 bases between the germline ends. This CDR3 has 15 residues. Germline lookup yields CDR1 SNHLY and CDR2 FYNNEI. CDR3 DNA: TGTGCCAGCAGTTGGCCGCTACAGGGCACAGATACGCAGTATTTT. Encoded protein: CASSWPLQGTDTQYF. The full variable domain, rest sourced from reference TRBV2 and TRBJ2-3, is EPEVTQTPSHQVTQMGQEVILRCVPISNHLYFYWYRQILGQKVEFLVSFYNNEISEKSEIFDDQFSVERPDGSNFTLKIRSTKLEDSAMYFCASSWPLQGTDTQYFGPGTRLTVL.

The rearrangement joins TRBV6-6 to TRBJ2-5; D uncertain. V gave up 2 bases and J gave up 2 bases, with 6 bases separating them. Per the germline V gene, CDR1 is MNHNY and CDR2 is SVGAGI (reference sequence). The CDR3 runs to 13 residues. CDR3: CASSYTEQETQYF. The CDR3 coding sequence is TGTGCCAGCAGTTACACGGAGCAAGAGACCCAGTACTTC.

The table lists this clonotype with many counts. The chain joins TRBV25-1 to TRBJ1-3; D gene unclear. This CDR3 contains 13 residues. The V end lost 3 bases, the J end lost 0 bases, and 3 bases lay between the germline ends. From germline, CDR1 is MGHDK and CDR2 SYGVNS. CDR3 loop: CASSEGSGNTIYF. The CDR3 bases are TGTGCCAGCAGTGAGGGCTCTGGAAACACCATATATTTT. Combining the CDR3 with reference TRBV25-1 and TRBJ1-3 gives the whole variable domain EADIYQTPRYLVIGTGKKITLECSQTMGHDKMYWYQQDPGMELHLIHYSYGVNSTEKGDLSSESTVSRIRTEHFPLTLESARPSHTSQYLCASSEGSGNTIYFGEGSWLTVV.

The rearrangement links TRBV28 to TRBJ2-7; D may be TRBD2 (6 bases). Deletions cut 6 bases from V and 5 bases from J, with 20 bases between. This CDR3 has 15 residues. Germline CDR1 MDHEN, CDR2 SYDVKM. The CDR3 sequence is CASSPAGTEADEQYF. Written as DNA, the CDR3 is TGTGCCAGCAGCCCAGCAGGGACTGAAGCGGACGAGCAGTACTTC.

In its sample, this clonotype was seen a few times. The chain uses TRBV20-1 and TRBJ2-1; 7 bases match TRBD2. CDR1 is DFQATT, CDR2 SNEGSKA, per germline (reference sequence). Germline trimming cut 7 bases from V and 7 bases from J; bases unmatched to any gene: 19. The CDR3 is 16 residues long. The CDR3 sequence: CSVPPPNLGGGNEQFF. The CDR3, as DNA: TGCAGTGTACCACCCCCTAATCTGGGGGGGGGAAATGAGCAGTTCTTC.

The chain combines TRBV20-1 with TRBJ1-1, with TRBD1 matching 9 bases. This CDR3 comprises 16 residues. V lost 3 bases and J lost 3; bases outside the gene matches: 11. The germline V gene has CDR1 DFQATT and CDR2 SNEGSKA (reference sequence). The CDR3 DNA reads TGCAGTGCTAGGGATGTACAGGGGGCGATCGACACTGAAGCTTTCTTT. Translation: CSARDVQGAIDTEAFF.

This clonotype was detected only a few times. V gene TRBV4-3 combines with J gene TRBJ1-1, with TRBD1 matching over 10 bases. J gave up 4 bases and V 0 bases, and 2 bases lay outside the gene matches. The V gene's germline CDR1 is LGHNA and CDR2 YSLEER. This CDR3 is 15 amino acids long. The CDR3 region has the DNA TGCGCCAGCAGCCAAGACGGACAGGGGGTCACTGAAGCTTTCTTT. Amino acid sequence: CASSQDGQGVTEAFF.

This clonotype showed up just a few times. The chain is built from TRBV6-2 or TRBV6-3 and TRBJ1-5, with 7 positions matching TRBD1. The CDR3 loop spans 15 amino acids. Per germline, CDR1 MNHEY and CDR2 SVGEGT. The V gene end was trimmed by 6 bases and the J gene end by 0 bases; junction bases not matched to a gene: 5. CDR3 in amino acids: CASRSTGNSNQPQHF. CDR3 DNA: TGTGCCAGCAGGTCGACAGGGAATAGCAATCAGCCCCAGCATTTT.

This clonotype was observed a handful of times. This chain links TRBV20-1 with TRBJ1-1; TRBD1 matches 8 bases. Germline lookup yields CDR1 DFQATT and CDR2 SNEGSKA (reference sequence). The CDR3 is 14 amino acids. The V segment lost 6 bases and the J segment 6 bases; nucleotides outside the gene matches: 12. DNA of the CDR3: TGCAGTGCCAGCCCGGGGACAGGTCCTGCTGAAGCTTTCTTT. Amino acid sequence: CSASPGTGPAEAFF.

This clonotype occurred a few times. This rearrangement joins TRBV18 to TRBJ2-3; no reliable D call. Germline V gives CDR1 KGHSH, CDR2 LQKENI. Trimming removed 4 bases at V and 1 base at J, with 12 bases between. CDR3 length: 15 amino acids. CDR3 sequence reads: CASSRASAGTDTQYF. DNA of the CDR3: TGTGCCAGCTCACGGGCCTCGGCGGGCACAGATACGCAGTATTTT.

The gene calls are TRBV18 and TRBJ1-1, with 7 bases aligning to TRBD1. The V segment lost 5 bases and the J segment 4 bases; nucleotides outside the gene matches: 4. This CDR3 is 13 amino acids long. Germline CDR1 and CDR2: KGHSH and LQKENI. CDR3 bases: TGTGCCAGCTCAAAGGGGGCGAGCACTGAAGCTTTCTTT. Protein product: CASSKGASTEAFF.

This clonotype has a handful of counts. CDR3 nucleotides: TGTGCCACCAGCAGAGATAAACGCTACAATGAGCAGTTCTTC. Amino acid sequence: CATSRDKRYNEQFF. The chain combines TRBV15 with TRBJ2-1; the D is unclear. V gave up 0 bases and J gave up 3 bases, with 6 bases separating them. The CDR3 extends over 14 amino acids. Per the germline V gene, CDR1 is LNHNV and CDR2 is YYDKDF (reference sequence).

The CDR3 bases are TGTGCCAGCAGTTTGGGACCCGCGGGGAGTGAGCAGTTCTTC. Residues: CASSLGPAGSEQFF. This chain connects TRBV6-5 to TRBJ2-1; the D gene is possibly TRBD2 (6 bases). The germline V and J ends were trimmed by 4 bases and 9 bases, with 16 bases remaining between them. There are 14 residues in the CDR3. Germline CDR1 reads MNHEY; CDR2 reads SVGAGI.

This clonotype was observed a handful of times. V usage is TRBV15 and J usage is TRBJ2-7; TRBD1 is a possible D gene (5 bases). In germline, CDR1 is LNHNV, CDR2 YYDKDF (reference sequence). The CDR3 runs to 13 residues. Trimming shortened V by 3 bases and J by 5 bases, and 11 bases separated the two germline ends. CDR3 sequence reads: CATSSRQGDEQYF. In nucleotides, the CDR3 is TGTGCCACCAGCAGTCGACAAGGGGACGAGCAGTACTTC.

The CDR3 DNA reads as TGTGCCAGCAGCCACCAACTAGAGGTTGAGCAGTTCTTC. It is translated as CASSHQLEVEQFF. This rearrangement joins TRBV7-2 to TRBJ2-1; possible D gene TRBD2, 5 bases. The V gene's germline CDR1 is SGHTA and CDR2 FQGNSA. V was pared by 5 bases and J by 9 bases, with 14 bases between. The CDR3 runs to 13 residues.

This clonotype was seen repeatedly, ten times or more. V is TRBV5-6 and J is TRBJ2-6, with a weak D call TRBD1 (6 bases). V was cut by 5 bases and J by 4 bases, with 10 bases left in between. The V gene's germline CDR1 is SGHDT and CDR2 YYEEEE. This CDR3 is 14 amino acids long. The CDR3 is CASSPGVGANVLTF. The CDR3 DNA is TGTGCCAGCAGTCCAGGGGTCGGGGCCAACGTCCTGACTTTC.

The rearrangement uses TRBV5-1 and TRBJ2-3; D ambiguous. V lost 0 bases and J 5 bases, leaving 10 bases between the germline ends. CDR3 size: 14 residues. In germline, CDR1 is SGHRS, CDR2 YFSETQ. DNA for the CDR3: TGCGCCAGCAGCTTGGCGCGCGTTGGAGATACGCAGTATTTT. This sequence encodes CASSLARVGDTQYF.

This clonotype came up a few times. The rearrangement links TRBV27 to TRBJ2-2; a possible D gene is TRBD1 (5 bases). V was trimmed by 6 bases and J by 4 bases, leaving 15 bases between them. The CDR3 spans 15 residues. Germline V gene data show CDR1 as MNHEY and CDR2 as SMNVEV (reference sequence). CDR3 sequence: CASSLRQDSTGELFF. Written as DNA, the CDR3 is TGTGCCAGCAGCTTAAGGCAAGACAGCACCGGGGAGCTGTTTTTT.

The table lists this clonotype with a few counts. The chain links TRBV2 to TRBJ2-1; no firm D call. CDR1 is SNHLY, CDR2 FYNNEI, per germline. The CDR3 is 13 residues long. V was trimmed by 7 bases and J by 2 bases, leaving 9 bases between them. The CDR3 reads CASTWRTYNEQFF. In DNA, the CDR3 is TGTGCCAGCACTTGGCGGACCTACAATGAGCAGTTCTTC.